This TCR beta chain was sequenced during a study of early T cells in non-severe SARS-CoV-2 infection (dated by TCRdb to about 2021). Regarding the research as a whole: Because TCR sequencing relied on bulk RNA taken from unsorted whole blood, pairing of alpha and beta chains was not possible.

General conclusions and limits of the study: VDJdb matching was skewed toward anti-spike CD8 responses and likely underestimated virus-specific expansions by missing private and CD4 specificities.

This was a case-control study nested in a cohort of healthcare workers in London, UK, who had nasopharyngeal swab PCR tests and blood samples taken every week. Healthcare workers were recruited between 23 and 31 March 2020, during the week of the UK lockdown, and were followed weekly for up to about 16 weeks. This clonotype was seen ten or more times. This clone's antigen is unknown. No base qualities exist here, and no much larger clone lies one base off it. The protocol used for the library was 5' RACE. The instrument was a NextSeq 500. To correct for sequencing error and PCR bias, the TCR library protocol tagged individual cDNA molecules with unique molecular identifiers. Both TCR alpha and beta chains were sequenced, and tight co-correlation was observed between alpha and beta sequence abundances in each sample. Processing in the source paper ran as follows. V gene, J gene and CDR3 annotation of TCR sequences was performed with Decombinator V4. TCRs were defined as expanded if a significant change between any two time points was detected under a Poisson model with p below 0.0001. TCR abundances were normalised to the total number of TCRs sequenced in each sample and reported as counts per million. VDJdb, accessed 1 November 2021, was searched for CMV, EBV and SARS-CoV-2 annotated TCRs, with TCRs annotated for multiple antigens excluded. The public sequencing data were trimmed at Q25 with fastp and processed into clonotypes with MiXCR by TCRdb, which kept only in-frame beta chains. Under each unique CDR3 protein, matching rows form one entry showing the most common genes and DNA. The V and J calls shown here were made by TCRdb, not taken from the authors' results. Here the sample has some 80,000 distinct CDR3 sequences; 9% to 15% occur a single time. The top ten clonotypes cover approximately 7% of the sample.

The sample taken for sequencing was whole blood. This receptor was identified in an adult who was a healthcare worker with PCR-confirmed SARS-CoV-2 infection or an uninfected control (not recorded which).

The DNA sequence reads TGTGCCAGCAGCGGGGGCTACGAGCAGTACTTC. This is translated as CASSGGYEQYF. The rearrangement joined TRBV3-1 to TRBJ2-7; the D gene could be TRBD1 or TRBD2, each one agreeing over 5 bases. The germline V gene (reference sequence) specifies LGHDT as CDR1 and YNNKEL as CDR2. V gives up 5 bases and J gives up 3 bases, and the segment between their germline ends measures 5 bases. The CDR3 holds 11 amino acids from the cysteine to the phenylalanine. The CDR3 DNA has 33 bases and is translated from base 1.